What follows are 22 T cell receptor beta chains derived from one specimen sequenced in a study of T cells after posttransplantation cyclophosphamide (dated by TCRdb to the mid-2010s). The method behind the library was the immunoSEQ multiplex PCR assay. This is the immuneACCESS table as TCRdb keeps it, with only in-frame sequences that have V and J called. A part of the clones is gone; compared with another copy, unresolved V genes explain less than half, and the rest is unexplained. This sample gives around 20,000 clones in total; over 95% of them show up just once. Together, the top ten hold 0.15% to 0.2% of the sample. Naive T cells were defined as viable CD3+CD4+ or CD3+CD8+ cells that were CCR7+CD45RA+CD45RO-CD95-CD27+CD28+. Sequencing used naive CD4+ T cells sorted from PBMCs. The receptors were sampled from a man aged 35 to 55 in good health, CMV-negative, and a related stem cell transplant donor.

V usage is TRBV5-8 and J usage is TRBJ2-7; the match to TRBD2 covers 7 bases. Trimming removed 5 bases from V and 5 bases from J; junction bases left unmatched: 4. CDR1 is SGHTS and CDR2 is YDEGEE in the germline V gene. This CDR3 spans 12 amino acids. CDR3 sequence (DNA): TGTGCCAGCAGAAACGGGGGGAACGAGCAGTACTTC. Translation: CASRNGGNEQYF.

The chain couples TRBV18 to TRBJ2-2; 8 bases line up with TRBD2. The CDR3 has 17 residues. Germline V gives CDR1 KGHSH, CDR2 LQKENI. The V and J ends lost 3 bases and 5 bases, in that order; junction bases with no gene match: 11. The CDR3 sequence: CASSPFQAGVETGELFF. As DNA, the CDR3 is TGTGCCAGCTCACCCTTTCAAGCGGGAGTAGAAACCGGGGAGCTGTTTTTT.

This rearrangement joins TRBV7-8 to TRBJ2-1; 12 positions match TRBD2. The CDR3 is made up of 18 amino acids. The V segment lost 1 base and the J segment 3 bases; nucleotides outside the gene matches: 7. CDR1 and CDR2 (germline): SGHVS, FQNEAQ. CDR3 in DNA: TGTGCCAGCAGCTTAGGGACTAGCGGGGTACTGGTCTACAATGAGCAGTTCTTC. The encoded protein is CASSLGTSGVLVYNEQFF.

The rearrangement uses TRBV30 and TRBJ2-5, with D possibly matching TRBD2 (6 bases). Germline V lookup: CDR1 GTSNPN, CDR2 SVGIG (reference sequence). V lost 2 bases to trimming and J lost 4 bases, with 17 bases between them. There are 15 residues in the CDR3. CDR3 region: CAWSLPGGVRETQYF. The CDR3 DNA is TGTGCCTGGAGTCTCCCTGGAGGGGTCAGAGAGACCCAGTACTTC.

This chain joins TRBV6-6 and TRBJ2-7, with 8 bases aligning to TRBD1. CDR1 is MNHNY and CDR2 is SVGAGI in the germline V gene (reference sequence). The CDR3 is 15 amino acids. V shed 5 bases and J 2 bases; nucleotides not matched to a gene: 8. CDR3 nucleotide sequence: TGTGCCAGCAGTCATGGACAGGGCGAGACCTACGAGCAGTACTTC. Its protein is CASSHGQGETYEQYF.

The chain joins TRBV4-1 to TRBJ1-4, with 8 bases identical to TRBD1. V lost 1 base to trimming and J lost 6 bases; unmatched junction nucleotides: 1. This CDR3 is built from 14 residues. In germline, CDR1 is MGHRA, CDR2 YSYEKL. The CDR3 region is CASSQGQGYEKLFF. The CDR3 nucleotides read TGCGCCAGCAGCCAAGGACAGGGGTATGAAAAACTGTTTTTT.

V usage is TRBV6-5 and J usage is TRBJ2-1; 7 nucleotides match TRBD2. CDR1 and CDR2 (germline): MNHEY, SVGAGI. The CDR3 totals 14 residues. V lost 2 bases, J lost 7 bases, and 5 bases stayed unmatched. The DNA for the CDR3 is TGTGCCAGCAGTTACCCCCCGGGGGGAAATGAGCAGTTCTTC. Translated, it gives CASSYPPGGNEQFF.

The rearrangement joins TRBV28 to TRBJ2-2, with TRBD2 matching 7 bases. V lost 6 bases to trimming and J lost 5 bases; unmatched junction nucleotides: 15. The CDR3 totals 17 residues. Germline assignment: CDR1 MDHEN and CDR2 SYDVKM. The CDR3 sequence: CASRGFPTGGRTGELFF. CDR3 DNA sequence: TGTGCCAGCAGGGGATTTCCTACGGGAGGAAGGACCGGGGAGCTGTTTTTT. Full variable domain (missing parts from reference TRBV28 and TRBJ2-2): DVKVTQSSRYLVKRTGEKVFLECVQDMDHENMFWYRQDPGLGLRLIYFSYDVKMKEKGDIPEGYSVSREKKERFSLILESASTNQTSMYLCASRGFPTGGRTGELFFGEGSRLTVL.

V and J are TRBV6-1 and TRBJ1-5; D gene unclear. This CDR3 is built from 16 residues. With 4 bases removed from V and 1 base from J, the gap between germline ends came to 14 bases. The V gene's germline CDR1 is MNHNS and CDR2 SASEGT. CDR3 DNA: TGTGCCAGCAGTGTCCGCCGGGGTACAAGCAATCAGCCCCAGCATTTT. Translation: CASSVRRGTSNQPQHF.

J is TRBJ2-1 and V is TRBV19, with 8 bases matching TRBD2. The CDR3 runs to 19 residues. In germline, CDR1 is LNHDA, CDR2 SQIVND (reference sequence). After removal of 1 base from V and 4 bases from J, the junction contained 15 bases not matched to a gene. CDR3 region: CASSIGSQRGIVVYNEQFF. DNA for the CDR3: TGTGCCAGTAGTATAGGGAGCCAGCGGGGGATAGTTGTTTACAATGAGCAGTTCTTC.

Here the CDR3 DNA reads TGTGCCAGCAGTGTAGACACCCACACAGATACGCAGTATTTT. Encoded protein: CASSVDTHTDTQYF. The chain carries TRBV2 and TRBJ2-3; D not certain. Trimming left V 4 bases short and J 2 bases short, with 10 bases between. Germline CDR1 SNHLY, CDR2 FYNNEI. The CDR3 spans 14 residues.

CDR3 nucleotides: TGTGCCAGCAGCTTGGGGGGGCCGGGACACCCCTACGAGCAGTACTTC. Protein sequence: CASSLGGPGHPYEQYF. The chain uses TRBV5-4 and TRBJ2-7; the D gene is possibly TRBD1 (6 bases). This CDR3 has 16 residues. V lost 0 bases and J lost 2, with 15 bases in between. The germline V gene has CDR1 SGHNT and CDR2 YYREEE (reference sequence).

This chain connects TRBV6-6 to TRBJ2-1; D not certain. Germline V CDR1 and CDR2: MNHNY, SVGAGI (reference sequence). V was trimmed by 4 bases and J by 5 bases, leaving 6 bases between them. The CDR3 has 12 residues. The CDR3 coding sequence is TGTGCCAGCAGTTCCCCTAACAATGAGCAGTTCTTC. It encodes CASSSPNNEQFF.

The genes are TRBV19 and TRBJ1-1, with D unresolved. The CDR3 sequence is 14 residues long. The germline V gene encodes CDR1 LNHDA and CDR2 SQIVND (reference sequence). The V end lost 4 bases, the J end lost 7 bases, and 16 bases lay between the germline ends. The CDR3 protein is CASSSEGATSEAFF. The CDR3 coding sequence is TGTGCCAGTAGTAGTGAGGGCGCCACTAGTGAAGCTTTCTTT.

V usage is TRBV18 and J usage is TRBJ1-1; 7 bases map to TRBD1. J was trimmed by 3 bases and V by 4 bases; bases with no gene match: 2. Germline CDR1 KGHSH, CDR2 LQKENI. The CDR3 spans 13 residues. Here the CDR3 reads CASSLQGDTEAFF. CDR3 coding DNA: TGTGCCAGCTCACTGCAGGGGGACACTGAAGCTTTCTTT.

The rearrangement joins TRBV28 to TRBJ2-3; TRBD2 matches at 9 bases. CDR1 and CDR2 from the germline V gene are MDHEN and SYDVKM. The CDR3 consists of 15 residues. With V trimmed by 3 bases and J by 7 bases, 8 bases remained unmatched. CDR3 in amino acids: CASSFIAGVENTQYF. The CDR3 DNA reads as TGTGCCAGCAGTTTCATAGCGGGAGTCGAAAATACGCAGTATTTT.

The chain links TRBV5-4 to TRBJ2-3; weak D call: TRBD2 (7 bases). CDR3 length equals 15 residues. Germline CDR1 reads SGHNT; CDR2 reads YYREEE (reference sequence). V lost 6 bases and J 3 bases, leaving 17 bases between the germline ends. The CDR3 region has the DNA TGTGCCAGCACCCTGGGGGGGGCTGTTACAGATACGCAGTATTTT. Its translation is CASTLGGAVTDTQYF.

This chain uses TRBV10-3 with TRBJ1-5; unclear D gene. The germline V gene encodes CDR1 ENHRY and CDR2 SYGVKD. The CDR3 spans 13 residues. V was pared by 7 bases and J by 7 bases, with 14 bases between. The chain's CDR3 is CAINDSPTQPQHF. Here the CDR3 DNA reads TGTGCCATCAATGATAGTCCAACCCAGCCCCAGCATTTT.

The J gene is TRBJ1-2, the V gene TRBV30, with 7 bases aligning to TRBD1. Per germline, CDR1 GTSNPN and CDR2 SVGIG (reference sequence). V dropped 2 bases and J dropped 4; count of bases not matched to a gene: 4. The CDR3 consists of 13 residues. The CDR3 nucleotides are TGTGCCTGGAGTCCGGACAGGAGCTATGGCTACACCTTC. Translation gives CAWSPDRSYGYTF.

Here the CDR3 reads CASCREGFNQPQHF. In DNA, the CDR3 is TGTGCCAGCTGTCGGGAAGGTTTCAATCAGCCCCAGCATTTT. The chain combines TRBV6-5 with TRBJ1-5; D is unclear. The CDR3 consists of 14 residues. The V gene's germline CDR1 is MNHEY and CDR2 SVGAGI. V was shortened by 8 bases and J by 3 bases, with 14 bases between the two germline ends.

The V call is TRBV14, the J call TRBJ2-1; 10 positions match TRBD2. Germline loops: CDR1 SGHDN, CDR2 FVKESK. This CDR3 has 19 residues. Trimming at V came to 2 bases and at J to 4 bases, leaving 14 bases not matched to a gene. CDR3 residues: CASSQHMGSGRAHYNEQFF. The CDR3 DNA reads TGTGCCAGCAGCCAACACATGGGAAGCGGGAGGGCCCATTACAATGAGCAGTTCTTC.

The chain links TRBV19 to TRBJ1-3; D possibly corresponds to TRBD1 (5 bases). Germline V gives CDR1 LNHDA, CDR2 SQIVND (reference sequence). The CDR3 sequence is 15 residues long. Trimming removed 9 bases at V and 3 bases at J, with 18 bases between. The CDR3 sequence is CASSFQGGGGNTIYF. CDR3 DNA: TGTGCCAGCAGCTTTCAGGGAGGCGGTGGAAACACCATATATTTT.